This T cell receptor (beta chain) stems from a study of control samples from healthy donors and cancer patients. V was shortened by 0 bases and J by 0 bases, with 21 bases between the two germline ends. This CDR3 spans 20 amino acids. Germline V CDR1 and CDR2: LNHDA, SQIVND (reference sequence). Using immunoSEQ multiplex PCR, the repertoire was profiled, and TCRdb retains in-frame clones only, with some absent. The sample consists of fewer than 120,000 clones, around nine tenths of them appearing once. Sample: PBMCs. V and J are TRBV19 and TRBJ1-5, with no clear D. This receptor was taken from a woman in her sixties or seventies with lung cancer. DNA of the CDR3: TGTGCCAGTAGTATAGAAGGACGCCGGAGTGGGAAAAATAGCAATCAGCCCCAGCATTTT. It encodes CASSIEGRRSGKNSNQPQHF.